One T cell receptor beta chain is described in this entry. Its antigen is undetermined. With 1 base removed from V and 1 base from J, the gap between germline ends came to 9 bases. CDR1 and CDR2 from the germline V gene are LNHNV and YYDKDF (reference sequence). The CDR3 loop spans 15 amino acids. Measured with immunoSEQ multiplex PCR; TCRdb has only the in-frame clones, and not every one. The profile shows about 5,800 clones, around 66% of them singletons. This sample stems from a study of tumor-infiltrating lymphocytes in localized non-small cell lung cancer. About the study: Some samples were collected after neoadjuvant chemotherapy; smokers, never-smokers and several histologies were included.

General study points: IM1 and IM2 tumors showed no difference in T-cell fraction.

The source material was uninvolved lung tissue not adjacent to the tumor. The chain is built from TRBV15 and TRBJ2-3; D remains ambiguous. The TCR sequence derives from a human donor with non-small cell lung cancer. The CDR3 DNA reads as TGTGCCACCAGCAGAGTTAGGGAAGGCACAGATACGCAGTATTTT. Translating gives CATSRVREGTDTQYF.